This TCR beta chain was retrieved from a study of blood T cell repertoires in COVID-19. Some clones are missing from TCRdb's copy, which holds only in-frame ones; the method was immunoSEQ multiplex PCR. The sample lists about 66,000 clones; approximately 90% were seen once. The receptor was derived from a human donor in a cohort sampled during active COVID-19. Material for sequencing was peripheral blood.

The CDR3 loop reads CASSLTGQQNYGYTF. Written as DNA, the CDR3 is TGCGCCAGCAGCTTGACAGGTCAGCAGAACTATGGCTACACCTTC. V and J are TRBV5-1 and TRBJ1-2; D might be TRBD1 (5 bases). Trimming cost V 1 base and J 2 bases, with 12 bases left between them. This CDR3 is built from 15 residues. Germline CDR1 and CDR2: SGHRS and YFSETQ.